The 4 T cell receptor beta chains presented below share a single source sample, sequenced in a study of regulatory T cells in long-lasting Graves disease. For TCR beta, libraries came from iRepertoire HTBI primers and Arm-PCR of CDR3 regions. A single record per CDR3 protein comes from TCRdb applying MiXCR to the multiplex PCR reads. The data hold approximately 470,000 distinct CDR3 sequences, with 15% to 20% observed a single time. Stated time point: newly diagnosed GD, antithyroid drugs for less than 3 months. The TCR library used RNA extracted from PBMCs. In addition, the sample was reused for a study of T cells in Graves' hyperthyroidism and ophthalmopathy.

The sample in question was peripheral blood mononuclear cells (PBMCs), obtained at new diagnosis, from a patient treated with antithyroid drugs. These TCRs come from a man aged 35 to 55 with Graves disease.

The rearrangement links TRBV10-3 to TRBJ2-1; TRBD2 matches 10 bases. The CDR3 loop spans 17 amino acids. Germline CDR1 is ENHRY and CDR2 is SYGVKD. The trim removed 3 bases at V and 4 bases at J, leaving 9 bases unmatched. CDR3 sequence reads: CAISDRLAGAVYNEQFF. For the CDR3, the DNA is TGTGCCATCAGTGACAGGCTAGCGGGAGCGGTTTACAATGAGCAGTTCTTC.

With regard to this clonotype: A much larger clone lies a single base off, so this may be a read error. The chain employs TRBV28 and TRBJ1-5; D not certain. Germline V gene data show CDR1 as MDHEN and CDR2 as SYDVKM. Trimming shortened V by 1 base and J by 7 bases, and 11 bases separated the two germline ends. This CDR3 region has 14 residues. CDR3 DNA: TGTGCCAGCAGTTTATTGACCGAAGGGCAGCCCCAGCATTTT. Residues: CASSLLTEGQPQHF. Looking up the rest from reference TRBV28 and TRBJ1-5 gives the full variable domain: DVKVTQSSRYLVKRTGEKVFLECVQDMDHENMFWYRQDPGLGLRLIYFSYDVKMKEKGDIPEGYSVSREKKERFSLILESASTNQTSMYLCASSLLTEGQPQHFGDGTRLSIL.

The chain couples TRBV5-1 to TRBJ2-1, with TRBD1 identical over 10 bases. This CDR3 contains 15 residues. Germline V gene data show CDR1 as SGHRS and CDR2 as YFSETQ. The trim removed 3 bases at V and 10 bases at J, leaving 10 bases unmatched. DNA of the CDR3: TGCGCCAGCAGCTCGACCGGGACAGGGGTTCGGGAGCAGTTCTTC. Residues: CASSSTGTGVREQFF.

Comment on this clonotype: With a much larger clone just one base away, this may be a read error. The genes are TRBV5-1 and TRBJ1-1; 8 bases line up with TRBD1. CDR1 and CDR2 from the germline V gene are SGHRS and YFSETQ. Unmatched junction bases numbered 8, after V lost 0 bases and J lost 10 bases. The CDR3 runs to 14 residues. CDR3 sequence reads: CASSLAQGAGGAFF. CDR3 sequence (DNA): TGCGCCAGCAGCTTGGCTCAGGGGGCGGGGGGAGCTTTCTTT.